The 21 T cell receptor beta chains in this list originate from one sample, sequenced in a study of early T cells in non-severe SARS-CoV-2 infection. TCRdb re-analysed the 5' RACE reads in MiXCR, keeping a single row per CDR3 protein. Of over 30,000 distinct CDR3 sequences listed, about 5.3% are singletons. The sequencing used whole blood, collected at baseline. These receptor sequences come from an adult who was a healthcare worker with PCR-confirmed SARS-CoV-2 infection or an uninfected control (not recorded which).

This clonotype has at least ten counts. The chain recombines TRBV29-1 with TRBJ1-2; D not certain. V gave up 6 bases and J gave up 4 bases, with 12 bases separating them. The CDR3 has 12 amino acids. Per germline, CDR1 SQVTM and CDR2 ANQGSEA. The CDR3 sequence is CSVSLNPYGYTF. CDR3 nucleotides: TGCAGCGTGAGCCTGAATCCCTATGGCTACACCTTC.

This clonotype was seen repeatedly, ten times or more. The chain has TRBV12-3 or TRBV12-4 and TRBJ2-1; no firm D call. V was shortened by 1 base and J by 0 bases, with 4 bases between the two germline ends. The CDR3 consists of 14 residues. CDR3 loop: CASSLGYSYNEQFF. In nucleotides, the CDR3 is TGTGCCAGCAGTTTAGGCTACTCCTACAATGAGCAGTTCTTC.

The gene calls are TRBV4-1 and TRBJ2-1, with 8 bases that match TRBD2. CDR1 MGHRA and CDR2 YSYEKL come from the germline V gene. Trimming removed 3 bases from V and 6 bases from J; junction bases left unmatched: 10. The CDR3 loop spans 16 amino acids. The DNA of the CDR3 is TGCGCCAGCAGCCAGAAATCGGGAGGGCCTGGCAATGAGCAGTTCTTC. It specifies CASSQKSGGPGNEQFF.

This clonotype has at least ten counts. The CDR3 reads CASSLDRGSETQYF. The CDR3 nucleotides are TGTGCCAGCAGTTTAGACAGGGGTTCAGAGACCCAGTACTTC. The chain uses TRBV12-3 or TRBV12-4 and TRBJ2-5, with 7 bases aligning to TRBD1. This CDR3 contains 14 residues. V was pared by 1 base and J by 4 bases, with 3 bases of the junction left unmatched.

The table lists this clonotype with many counts. V usage is TRBV20-1 and J usage is TRBJ2-6; D gene ambiguous. Germline V gene sequence: CDR1 DFQATT, CDR2 SNEGSKA (reference sequence). There are 14 residues in the CDR3. The V gene lost 6 bases and the J gene lost 0 bases, with 9 bases spanning the gap. CDR3 DNA sequence: TGCAGTGCCCCACAACTCTCTGGGGCCAACGTCCTGACTTTC. Translated: CSAPQLSGANVLTF.

This clonotype was counted many times. The genes are TRBV9 and TRBJ1-2; tentatively, D is TRBD1 (6 bases). V was pared by 4 bases and J by 2 bases, with 15 bases between. CDR1 is SGDLS, CDR2 YYNGEE, per germline. The CDR3 contains 15 residues. The CDR3, as DNA: TGTGCCAGCAGCCAAGGTTGGACAGCGAACTATGGCTACACCTTC. It translates to CASSQGWTANYGYTF.

This clonotype was seen at least ten times. The genes are TRBV3-1 and TRBJ2-1, with 8 bases lining up with TRBD2. This CDR3 comprises 17 residues. The germline gives CDR1 LGHDT, CDR2 YNNKEL (reference sequence). V shed 0 bases and J 0 bases; nucleotides not matched to a gene: 4. The CDR3 coding sequence is TGTGCCAGCAGCCAAGAGAGGGCGGGGGGCTCCTACAATGAGCAGTTCTTC. This translates into CASSQERAGGSYNEQFF.

At least ten counts were recorded for this clonotype. This chain connects TRBV19 to TRBJ2-1; 11 bases line up with TRBD2. Looked up from germline, CDR1 is LNHDA and CDR2 is SQIVND (reference sequence). This CDR3 contains 21 residues. V dropped 5 bases and J dropped 0; count of bases not matched to a gene: 18. CDR3 nucleotide sequence: TGTGCCAGTAGTCCACTGACTAGCGGGATAGAATCAATTAGCTCCTACAATGAGCAGTTCTTC. Protein product: CASSPLTSGIESISSYNEQFF.

This clonotype was observed a handful of times. The DNA of the CDR3 is TGTGCCAGCAGCTTCTGGGGAAGGAGCTCCTACAATGAGCAGTTCTTC. The encoded protein is CASSFWGRSSYNEQFF. The rearrangement joins TRBV5-5 to TRBJ2-1; unclear D gene. The CDR3 is 16 amino acids. From germline, CDR1 is SGHKS and CDR2 YYEKEE (reference sequence). V lost 2 bases and J 0 bases, leaving 12 bases between the germline ends.

This clonotype turned up a few times. V is TRBV11-3 and J is TRBJ2-6; D is unresolved. The germline V gene has CDR1 SGHNT and CDR2 YENEEA. With 5 bases removed from V and 0 bases from J, the gap between germline ends came to 11 bases. The CDR3 extends over 16 amino acids. The CDR3 here is CASSSGHRSGANVLTF. Here the CDR3 DNA reads TGTGCCAGCAGCAGTGGGCACCGCTCTGGGGCCAACGTCCTGACTTTC.

The sample holds a few counts of this clonotype. The V gene is TRBV7-2, the J gene TRBJ2-5, with D perhaps TRBD2 (6 bases). CDR3 length equals 16 residues. Trimming left V 1 base short and J 1 base short, with 13 bases between. In germline, CDR1 is SGHTA, CDR2 FQGNSA. Written as DNA, the CDR3 is TGTGCCAGCAGCTTAGGGGGCAGCGGGCCCCAAGAGACCCAGTACTTC. Encoded protein: CASSLGGSGPQETQYF.

The rearrangement joins TRBV5-5 to TRBJ2-1; 11 nucleotides agree with TRBD2. V shed 1 base, J shed 7 bases, and the junction held 13 bases outside the gene matches. Germline V lookup: CDR1 SGHKS, CDR2 YYEKEE (reference sequence). The CDR3 sequence is 18 residues long. The CDR3 loop is CASSLTGSGRGGWNEQFF. CDR3 nucleotides: TGTGCCAGCAGCTTGACGGGTAGCGGGAGGGGAGGCTGGAATGAGCAGTTCTTC. Combining the CDR3 with reference TRBV5-5 and TRBJ2-1 gives the whole variable domain DAGVTQSPTHLIKTRGQQVTLRCSPISGHKSVSWYQQVLGQGPQFIFQYYEKEERGRGNFPDRFSARQFPNYSSELNVNALLLGDSALYLCASSLTGSGRGGWNEQFFGPGTRLTVL.

This clonotype appeared many times. The chain carries TRBV2 and TRBJ1-1; D perhaps matches TRBD1 (6 bases). The CDR3 has 14 residues. V shed 4 bases and J shed 5 bases, with 14 bases lying between them. Germline V gives CDR1 SNHLY, CDR2 FYNNEI. The CDR3 DNA follows: TGTGCCAGCAGTGTTCTACAGGGTTTGACTGAAGCTTTCTTT. Its protein product is CASSVLQGLTEAFF.

This clonotype was counted ten times or more. This chain connects TRBV5-1 to TRBJ2-5, with TRBD2 as a possible D gene (5 bases). The germline CDR1 and CDR2 sequences are SGHRS and YFSETQ. This CDR3 comprises 14 residues. Trimming removed 3 bases at V and 5 bases at J, with 14 bases between. DNA for the CDR3: TGCGCCAGCAGCTCCGACGGACTTACGGAGACCCAGTACTTC. It is translated as CASSSDGLTETQYF.

The sample holds many counts of this clonotype. The rearrangement links TRBV12-3 or TRBV12-4 to TRBJ1-1; D uncertain. The CDR3 spans 13 residues. V was cut by 3 bases and J by 1 base, with 6 bases left in between. CDR3 residues: CASSLVGNTEAFF. The DNA of the CDR3 is TGTGCCAGCAGTTTGGTAGGGAACACTGAAGCTTTCTTT.

This clonotype has ten or more counts. This chain joins TRBV28 and TRBJ2-7; 13 positions agree with TRBD2. The J segment lost 7 bases and the V segment lost 5 bases, leaving 8 bases of the junction unmatched. Germline CDR1 reads MDHEN; CDR2 reads SYDVKM. The CDR3 contains 15 residues. CDR3 sequence: CASSPQLAGGLEQYF. CDR3 coding DNA: TGTGCCAGCAGTCCGCAACTAGCGGGAGGGTTGGAGCAGTACTTC.

This clonotype occurred many times. The J gene is TRBJ1-2, the V gene TRBV6-5; 11 bases map to TRBD1. Trimming cost V 3 bases and J 4 bases; bases outside gene matches: 4. Germline values: CDR1 MNHEY, CDR2 SVGAGI. The CDR3 totals 15 residues. Written as DNA, the CDR3 is TGTGCCAGCAGTTATAGGGGACAGGGGGTCTATGGCTACACCTTC. Its protein product is CASSYRGQGVYGYTF.

The V gene is TRBV6-2 or TRBV6-3, the J gene TRBJ2-1; the D gene is possibly TRBD2 (6 bases). This CDR3 is built from 15 residues. Looked up from germline, CDR1 is MNHEY and CDR2 is SVGEGT. The V end was cut by 2 bases, the J end by 0 bases, with 8 bases between. This CDR3 reads CASSYVGSSYNEQFF. The DNA of the CDR3 is TGTGCCAGCAGTTACGTCGGGAGCTCCTACAATGAGCAGTTCTTC.

This clonotype was counted a few times. The gene calls are TRBV2 and TRBJ1-6, with 7 bases identical to TRBD1. The V gene's germline CDR1 is SNHLY and CDR2 FYNNEI. V shed 6 bases and J 7 bases; nucleotides not matched to a gene: 12. This CDR3 has 16 residues. The CDR3: CASRYTTGRRNSPLHF. DNA of the CDR3: TGTGCCAGCAGATATACGACAGGGCGAAGGAATTCACCCCTCCACTTT.

This clonotype was seen repeatedly, ten times or more. The V and J genes are TRBV4-1 and TRBJ2-1, with a weak D call TRBD2 (6 bases). The ends were cut back, 1 base at V and 3 bases at J, with 13 bases in the middle. Germline CDR1 is MGHRA and CDR2 is YSYEKL. There are 16 residues in the CDR3. Here the CDR3 reads CASSQVSLALYNEQFF. CDR3 coding DNA: TGCGCCAGCAGCCAAGTCAGCCTAGCGCTCTACAATGAGCAGTTCTTC.

This clonotype was recorded at least ten times. The CDR3 DNA reads TGTGCCAGCCAGACCAGGGGTAGCAATCAGCCCCAGCATTTT. Amino acid sequence: CASQTRGSNQPQHF. The chain recombines TRBV19 with TRBJ1-5; possible D gene TRBD1, 6 bases. CDR1 LNHDA and CDR2 SQIVND come from the germline V gene (reference sequence). Trimming cost V 9 bases and J 0 bases, with 12 bases left between them. This CDR3 comprises 14 residues.